The 32 T cell receptor beta chains listed next were all sequenced from one sample in a study of blood T cell repertoires in COVID-19. Assay: immunoSEQ multiplex PCR; the TCRdb copy retains only in-frame clones and omits some. The sample lists 250,000 or so clones; under 85% were seen once. Sequenced input: PBMCs or T cells enriched from blood (not recorded which). The receptors derive from a man in his sixties who had recovered from COVID-19.

Note on this clone: The junction departs from the called germline gene at one end, perhaps through a read error. The rearrangement links TRBV7-2 to TRBJ2-1; D is ambiguous. Germline V gives CDR1 SGHTA, CDR2 FQGNSA. The CDR3 loop spans 12 amino acids. The CDR3 region is CASSPRGATLIF. CDR3 nucleotide sequence: TGTGCCAGCAGCCCCCGCGGCGCGACGCTGATCTTC.

The table lists this clone with a few counts. The genes are TRBV5-1 and TRBJ1-5, with TRBD1 matching over 7 bases. The germline gives CDR1 SGHRS, CDR2 YFSETQ. This CDR3 spans 14 amino acids. Trimming removed 0 bases from V and 6 bases from J; junction bases left unmatched: 3. CDR3 protein: CASSLDRGGQPQHF. The CDR3, as DNA: TGCGCCAGCAGCTTGGACAGGGGCGGTCAGCCCCAGCATTTT.

The rearrangement joins TRBV18 to TRBJ1-1, with TRBD1 identical over 7 bases. Germline trimming cut 3 bases from V and 0 bases from J; bases unmatched to any gene: 1. Per the germline V gene, CDR1 is KGHSH and CDR2 is LQKENI. This CDR3 is built from 14 residues. The CDR3 is CASSPGQLNTEAFF. CDR3 nucleotides: TGTGCCAGCTCACCGGGACAGCTGAACACTGAAGCTTTCTTT.

The chain uses TRBV29-1 and TRBJ2-7, with TRBD2 identical over 10 bases. This CDR3 region has 13 residues. Germline V gene sequence: CDR1 SQVTM, CDR2 ANQGSEA. Trimming took 7 bases from V and 6 from J; bases not matched to a gene: 9. CDR3 DNA sequence: TGCAGCGCTAGCGGGGGCCCACTTTTCGAGCAGTACTTC. Translated, it gives CSASGGPLFEQYF.

CDR3 nucleotides: TGTGCCAGCAGCCGAGGGGGGGGCAATGAGCAGTTCTTC. Its translation is CASSRGGGNEQFF. The chain joins TRBV12-3 or TRBV12-4 to TRBJ2-1, with D possibly being TRBD2 (7 bases). V was pared by 6 bases and J by 6 bases, with 12 bases between. This CDR3 spans 13 amino acids.

This chain joins TRBV19 and TRBJ1-2; D not certain. The CDR3 length is 14 residues. Germline-derived CDR1 and CDR2 are LNHDA and SQIVND (reference sequence). V lost 3 bases and J 1 base, leaving 9 bases between the germline ends. The chain's CDR3 is CASSIIELNYGYTF. The CDR3 region has the DNA TGTGCCAGTAGTATTATAGAACTTAACTATGGCTACACCTTC.

This clone was recorded only once. The chain carries TRBV19 and TRBJ1-6; D is perhaps TRBD1 (6 bases). The germline gives CDR1 LNHDA, CDR2 SQIVND (reference sequence). With 11 bases removed from V and 5 bases from J, the gap between germline ends came to 19 bases. The CDR3 runs to 15 residues. In DNA, the CDR3 is TGTGCCTCCAAGGCAGGGGCGCCTAATAATTCACCCCTCCACTTT. Its protein product is CASKAGAPNNSPLHF.

This clone was detected only once. The chain links TRBV20-1 to TRBJ2-7; no firm D call. Trimming took 4 bases from V and 2 from J, leaving 9 bases between them. This CDR3 is built from 12 residues. CDR1 and CDR2 from the germline V gene are DFQATT and SNEGSKA (reference sequence). Here the CDR3 reads CSATDRAYEQYF. The CDR3 coding sequence is TGCAGTGCTACTGACCGGGCCTACGAGCAGTACTTC.

The rearrangement links TRBV7-2 to TRBJ2-7; 12 bases are a match to TRBD2. Germline assignment: CDR1 SGHTA and CDR2 FQGNSA. The V and J ends lost 2 bases and 1 base, in that order; junction bases with no gene match: 9. This CDR3 spans 18 amino acids. CDR3 protein: CASSLFIMGLAGSYEQYF. The DNA for the CDR3 is TGTGCCAGCAGCTTATTTATAATGGGACTAGCGGGTTCCTACGAGCAGTACTTC. Using reference TRBV7-2 and TRBJ2-7 for the parts outside the CDR3, the full variable domain is GAGVSQSPSNKVTEKGKDVELRCDPISGHTALYWYRQSLGQGLEFLIYFQGNSAPDKSGLPSDRFSAERTGGSVSTLTIQRTQQEDSAVYLCASSLFIMGLAGSYEQYFGPGTRLTVT.

The rearrangement links TRBV6-1 to TRBJ2-1, with 8 bases that match TRBD2. Germline CDR1 MNHNS, CDR2 SASEGT. The CDR3 is 16 amino acids. V lost 3 bases, J lost 7 bases, and 11 bases stayed unmatched. CDR3 bases: TGTGCCAGCAGTGATGCTGGGCGGGGGGCCGGGAATGAGCAGTTCTTC. It yields the protein CASSDAGRGAGNEQFF.

Only a few counts were recorded for this clone. The chain uses TRBV19 and TRBJ1-2, with 7 bases matching TRBD1. V shed 7 bases, J shed 4 bases, and the junction held 12 bases outside the gene matches. This CDR3 is 15 amino acids long. From germline, CDR1 is LNHDA and CDR2 SQIVND (reference sequence). Written as DNA, the CDR3 is TGTGCCAGTATTCCTGGGGCAGGGGGAGGCTATGGCTACACCTTC. Protein product: CASIPGAGGGYGYTF.

This chain connects TRBV11-3 to TRBJ2-2; 13 bases agree with TRBD2. V was clipped by 7 bases and J by 3 bases; unmatched bases: 5. The CDR3 is 16 amino acids. CDR1 and CDR2 from the germline V gene are SGHNT and YENEEA. Written as DNA, the CDR3 is TGTGCCAGCATTCTCGGACTAGCGGGGGACACCGGGGAGCTGTTTTTT. The encoded protein is CASILGLAGDTGELFF.

The rearrangement joins TRBV14 to TRBJ2-1; 8 nucleotides agree with TRBD1. There are 15 residues in the CDR3. V lost 3 bases, J lost 4 bases, and 5 bases stayed unmatched. Germline values: CDR1 SGHDN, CDR2 FVKESK. This chain's CDR3 is CASSHTDRVYNEQFF. CDR3 DNA: TGTGCCAGCAGCCACACGGACAGGGTTTACAATGAGCAGTTCTTC.

The count of this clone is one. This CDR3 reads CASSLEWGQGEGRTEAFF. The CDR3 nucleotides are TGTGCCAGCAGCTTAGAATGGGGACAGGGGGAGGGAAGAACTGAAGCTTTCTTT. The V call is TRBV7-9, the J call TRBJ1-1; TRBD1 matches at 11 bases. The germline gives CDR1 SEHNR, CDR2 FQNEAQ (reference sequence). The CDR3 has 18 amino acids. The junction had 12 bases not matched to a gene; V was cut back by 1 base and J by 5 bases. Supplemented by reference TRBV7-9 and TRBJ1-1, the full variable domain reads DTGVSQNPRHKITKRGQNVTFRCDPISEHNRLYWYRQTLGQGPEFLTYFQNEAQLEKSRLLSDRFSAERPKGSFSTLEIQRTEQGDSAMYLCASSLEWGQGEGRTEAFFGQGTRLTVV.

CDR3 amino acids: CASSKQGLRTGELFF. The CDR3 DNA reads as TGTGCCAGCAGTAAACAGGGGCTGAGAACCGGGGAGCTGTTTTTT. V usage is TRBV7-2 and J usage is TRBJ2-2; 7 positions match TRBD1. Trimming removed 6 bases from V and 5 bases from J; junction bases left unmatched: 9. Germline-derived CDR1 and CDR2 are SGHTA and FQGNSA. The CDR3 is 15 residues long.

Turning to this clone: The identical CDR3 is also encoded by other nucleotide sequences in the sample. V usage is TRBV18 and J usage is TRBJ1-3; 11 nucleotides line up with TRBD1. Germline trimming cut 5 bases from V and 1 base from J; bases unmatched to any gene: 4. Per the germline V gene, CDR1 is KGHSH and CDR2 is LQKENI. CDR3 length equals 16 residues. The CDR3 DNA reads TGTGCCAGCTCATCAGGACAGGGGGCTTCTGGAAACACCATATATTTT. This sequence encodes CASSSGQGASGNTIYF. The complete variable domain, with remaining parts taken from reference TRBV18 and TRBJ1-3, reads NAGVMQNPRHLVRRRGQEARLRCSPMKGHSHVYWYRQLPEEGLKFMVYLQKENIIDESGMPKERFSAEFPKEGPSILRIQQVVRGDSAAYFCASSSGQGASGNTIYFGEGSWLTVV.

The rearrangement joins TRBV19 to TRBJ1-1; 12 nucleotides line up with TRBD1. CDR3 size: 15 residues. V lost 5 bases and J lost 5; bases outside the gene matches: 6. Germline V gene lookup returns CDR1 LNHDA and CDR2 SQIVND (reference sequence). For the CDR3, the DNA is TGTGCCAGTAGTGTTCCGGGACAGGGGGCTACTGAAGCTTTCTTT. It translates to CASSVPGQGATEAFF.

The genes are TRBV6-5 and TRBJ1-2, with TRBD1 matching over 7 bases. The junction had 10 bases not matched to a gene; V was cut back by 0 bases and J by 6 bases. Germline CDR1 and CDR2: MNHEY and SVGAGI. CDR3 size: 16 residues. CDR3 residues: CASSYSVNTGVDGYTF. Written as DNA, the CDR3 is TGTGCCAGCAGTTACTCCGTTAACACAGGGGTGGATGGCTACACCTTC.

The rearrangement uses TRBV19 and TRBJ2-3; 8 bases are shared with TRBD1. The V and J ends lost 3 bases and 2 bases, in that order; junction bases with no gene match: 4. The CDR3 contains 15 residues. Germline V gene data show CDR1 as LNHDA and CDR2 as SQIVND (reference sequence). CDR3 in DNA: TGTGCCAGTAGTATCAACAGGGGGATCACAGATACGCAGTATTTT. Amino acids: CASSINRGITDTQYF.

This rearrangement joins TRBV7-2 to TRBJ1-2; 8 bases align to TRBD1. This CDR3 region has 14 residues. The V gene's germline CDR1 is SGHTA and CDR2 FQGNSA. V trimming: 2 bases; J trimming: 8 bases; junction bases outside the gene matches: 7. The CDR3 region has the DNA TGTGCCAGCAGCTTAAAAGGACAGGGAGAGGGCTACACCTTC. Its protein product is CASSLKGQGEGYTF.

This clone was recorded a few times. CDR3 coding DNA: TGTGCCAGCAGCTTAGAGGGACAGGGTTTTGATACGCAGTATTTT. Its protein is CASSLEGQGFDTQYF. V and J are TRBV7-9 and TRBJ2-3; 9 nucleotides align to TRBD1. The V segment lost 1 base and the J segment 6 bases; nucleotides outside the gene matches: 5. Germline V gives CDR1 SEHNR, CDR2 FQNEAQ (reference sequence). The CDR3 length is 15 residues.

The gene calls are TRBV21-1 and TRBJ1-2; the table's D call TRBD1 went unverified against the DNA. TRBV21-1 is marked as a pseudogene. The CDR3 extends over 16 amino acids. CDR3 in DNA: TGTGCCAGCAGCCCGCTCGGACAGAAACGGAACTATGGCTACACCTTC. Translation gives CASSPLGQKRNYGYTF.

The chain joins TRBV19 to TRBJ1-4, with a tentative D call TRBD1 (5 bases). The germline V and J ends were trimmed by 9 bases and 7 bases, with 18 bases remaining between them. Germline loops: CDR1 LNHDA, CDR2 SQIVND (reference sequence). The CDR3 length is 14 residues. CDR3 nucleotide sequence: TGTGCCAGCACAACGACAGTACGGGTTGAAAAACTGTTTTTT. Its protein is CASTTTVRVEKLFF.

The CDR3 protein is CATIARDRGLDTQYF. In DNA form, the CDR3 reads TGTGCCACCATCGCCCGGGACAGGGGTTTAGATACGCAGTATTTT. The chain couples TRBV15 to TRBJ2-3, with TRBD1 matching over 10 bases. V lost 7 bases, J lost 5 bases, and 9 bases stayed unmatched. The CDR3 totals 15 residues. The germline V gene has CDR1 LNHNV and CDR2 YYDKDF (reference sequence).

This chain uses TRBV19 with TRBJ2-1; TRBD2 aligns across 12 bases. CDR1 LNHDA and CDR2 SQIVND come from the germline V gene (reference sequence). Germline trimming cut 6 bases from V and 7 bases from J; bases unmatched to any gene: 10. CDR3 length equals 16 residues. This chain's CDR3 is CASSQLAGGPGNEQFF. The CDR3 DNA sequence: TGTGCCAGTAGCCAACTAGCGGGGGGACCAGGTAATGAGCAGTTCTTC. The full variable domain, with the rest looked up from reference TRBV19 and TRBJ2-1, is DGGITQSPKYLFRKEGQNVTLSCEQNLNHDAMYWYRQDPGQGLRLIYYSQIVNDFQKGDIAEGYSVSREKKESFPLTVTSAQKNPTAFYLCASSQLAGGPGNEQFFGPGTRLTVL.

This rearrangement joins TRBV4-3 to TRBJ1-1, with 10 bases that match TRBD1. The CDR3 length is 17 residues. Germline V CDR1 and CDR2: LGHNA, YSLEER. J gave up 6 bases and V 1 base, and 11 bases lay outside the gene matches. The DNA for the CDR3 is TGCGCCAGCAGCCAAGGTCCGGAGAGACAGGGGGCCGCTGAAGCTTTCTTT. Translation: CASSQGPERQGAAEAFF.

J is TRBJ2-3 and V is TRBV5-1; the match to TRBD1 covers 9 bases. CDR1 SGHRS and CDR2 YFSETQ come from the germline V gene. This CDR3 region has 15 residues. J lost 3 bases, V lost 4 bases, and 6 bases had no gene match. CDR3 loop: CASSPGQGTTDTQYF. In nucleotides, the CDR3 is TGCGCCAGCAGCCCGGGACAGGGTACGACAGATACGCAGTATTTT.

V gene TRBV7-9 combines with J gene TRBJ2-3; TRBD2 matches at 8 bases. CDR3 size: 15 residues. Germline-derived CDR1 and CDR2 are SEHNR and FQNEAQ (reference sequence). Losses at the gene ends were 2 bases for V and 0 bases for J; bases not matched to a gene: 1. The CDR3 DNA sequence: TGTGCCAGCAGCTTAAGCGGGGGTAGCACAGATACGCAGTATTTT. This gives the protein CASSLSGGSTDTQYF.

The J gene is TRBJ2-2, the V gene TRBV14; TRBD1 matches at 7 bases. V lost 0 bases and J lost 4; bases outside the gene matches: 5. The CDR3 has 16 residues. Germline lookup yields CDR1 SGHDN and CDR2 FVKESK. The DNA of the CDR3 is TGTGCCAGCAGCCAAGAAAACAGGGGAGTCACCGGGGAGCTGTTTTTT. This gives the protein CASSQENRGVTGELFF.

The chain carries TRBV13 and TRBJ1-4; D gene unclear. CDR1 is PRHDT, CDR2 FYEKMQ, per germline (reference sequence). Between the trimmed V and J ends, which lost 1 base and 7 bases, there was a span of 7 bases. This CDR3 has 13 amino acids. As DNA, the CDR3 is TGTGCCAGCAGCTTAGCTCCTAGTGAAAAACTGTTTTTT. This gives the protein CASSLAPSEKLFF. The complete variable domain, with remaining parts taken from reference TRBV13 and TRBJ1-4, reads AAGVIQSPRHLIKEKRETATLKCYPIPRHDTVYWYQQGPGQDPQFLISFYEKMQSDKGSIPDRFSAQQFSDYHSELNMSSLELGDSALYFCASSLAPSEKLFFGSGTQLSVL.

This clone has only one observation. The gene calls are TRBV19 and TRBJ2-5, with 13 bases matching TRBD2. The CDR3 consists of 17 residues. The ends lost 5 bases at V and 7 bases at J; junction bases unmatched: 13. Germline V gene data show CDR1 as LNHDA and CDR2 as SQIVND (reference sequence). The CDR3 nucleotides read TGTGCCAGTAGTCCGACACTAGCGGGGGGGACAACAAGGACCCAGTACTTC. Amino acid sequence: CASSPTLAGGTTRTQYF.

For this clone: Other DNA sequences from this sample encode an identical CDR3 as well. This rearrangement joins TRBV10-1 to TRBJ2-1; D may be TRBD1 (5 bases). This CDR3 has 12 residues. CDR1 WNHNN and CDR2 SYGVQD come from the germline V gene (reference sequence). V lost 4 bases and J 6 bases, leaving 7 bases between the germline ends. CDR3 loop: CASSAGFNEQFF. The CDR3 DNA is TGCGCCAGCAGTGCAGGGTTCAATGAGCAGTTCTTC.